One and the same sample provided the 32 T cell receptor beta chains below, sequenced in a study of blood T cell repertoires in COVID-19. Repertoires were generated with immunoSEQ multiplex PCR, while TCRdb's copy carries only in-frame clones and drops some. The repertoire holds roughly 340,000 clones, with 80% to 90% as singletons. The specimen was PBMCs or T cells enriched from blood (not recorded which). The receptor source for this set is a man aged 18 to 29 who had recovered from COVID-19.

The V and J genes are TRBV28 and TRBJ1-2; the match to TRBD1 covers 9 bases. Germline values: CDR1 MDHEN, CDR2 SYDVKM. The V and J ends lost 6 bases and 5 bases, in that order; junction bases with no gene match: 4. CDR3 length: 13 amino acids. The CDR3 region has the DNA TGTGCCAGCAGAGTGACAGGGGGGTATGGCTACACCTTC. This encodes CASRVTGGYGYTF.

CDR3 protein: CASRGTFEAREQYF. The CDR3 DNA follows: TGTGCCAGCAGAGGGACATTTGAGGCTCGCGAGCAGTACTTC. The chain joins TRBV6-5 to TRBJ2-7, with a possible D match to TRBD1 (6 bases). V was cut by 6 bases and J by 6 bases, with 18 bases left in between. Germline V gives CDR1 MNHEY, CDR2 SVGAGI. The CDR3 contains 14 residues.

The V gene is TRBV11-1, the J gene TRBJ1-2; D gene unclear. This CDR3 is 13 amino acids long. V lost 5 bases, J lost 2 bases, and 9 bases lay in between. Germline values: CDR1 SGHAT, CDR2 FQDESV (reference sequence). This CDR3 is CASSPDTNYGYTF. Written as DNA, the CDR3 is TGTGCCAGCAGCCCTGACACGAACTATGGCTACACCTTC.

V is TRBV11-3 and J is TRBJ2-3; possible D gene TRBD1, 5 bases. Germline V gene data show CDR1 as SGHNT and CDR2 as YENEEA. The V and J ends lost 4 bases and 0 bases respectively, with 17 bases between them. CDR3 length: 17 residues. The chain's CDR3 is CASSSGPGSSSTDTQYF. The CDR3 DNA reads TGTGCCAGCAGCTCCGGCCCAGGGTCTTCTAGCACAGATACGCAGTATTTT.

The chain couples TRBV7-9 to TRBJ1-2; TRBD1 matches 7 bases. Germline lookup yields CDR1 SEHNR and CDR2 FQNEAQ (reference sequence). V gave up 4 bases and J gave up 2 bases; unmatched junction bases: 7. This CDR3 spans 15 amino acids. CDR3: CASSSLQGWNYGYTF. CDR3 bases: TGTGCCAGCAGCTCCCTACAGGGGTGGAACTATGGCTACACCTTC. The variable domain in full, completed from reference TRBV7-9 and TRBJ1-2, reads DTGVSQNPRHKITKRGQNVTFRCDPISEHNRLYWYRQTLGQGPEFLTYFQNEAQLEKSRLLSDRFSAERPKGSFSTLEIQRTEQGDSAMYLCASSSLQGWNYGYTFGSGTRLTVV.

The chain links TRBV9 to TRBJ1-5, with 7 nucleotides matching TRBD1. There are 14 residues in the CDR3. The V and J ends lost 0 bases and 7 bases, in that order; junction bases with no gene match: 4. Germline CDR1 SGDLS, CDR2 YYNGEE. This CDR3 reads CASSVEGADQPQHF. The CDR3 nucleotides are TGTGCCAGCAGCGTAGAGGGGGCAGACCAGCCCCAGCATTTT.

This chain joins TRBV4-1 and TRBJ2-3; D may be TRBD2 (7 bases). The V and J ends lost 1 base and 5 bases respectively, with 19 bases between them. This CDR3 comprises 17 residues. Per germline, CDR1 MGHRA and CDR2 YSYEKL. The CDR3 loop reads CASSQVVVSGGLDTQYF. DNA of the CDR3: TGCGCCAGCAGCCAAGTGGTGGTGTCGGGGGGCCTAGATACGCAGTATTTT.

This clone is a singleton in its sample. This rearrangement joins TRBV5-6 to TRBJ2-5; D gene uncertain. The CDR3 length is 14 residues. V was cut by 5 bases and J by 1 base, with 12 bases left in between. Germline-derived CDR1 and CDR2 are SGHDT and YYEEEE. CDR3 sequence reads: CASRDGPSQETQYF. The DNA of the CDR3 is TGTGCCAGCAGGGATGGGCCCTCCCAAGAGACCCAGTACTTC.

The chain joins TRBV3-1 (or the pseudogene TRBV3-2) to TRBJ1-3; 10 nucleotides align to TRBD1. The CDR3 spans 17 residues. With V trimmed by 4 bases and J by 7 bases, 13 bases remained unmatched. CDR1 LGHDT and CDR2 YNNKEL come from the germline V gene (reference sequence). The CDR3 DNA sequence: TGTGCCAGCAGCCTCCGGACAGGGGGTTGTAGGAGCAACACCATATATTTT. Translation: CASSLRTGGCRSNTIYF.

The gene calls are TRBV2 and TRBJ2-2; a possible D gene is TRBD1 (5 bases). V dropped 2 bases and J dropped 1 base, with 8 bases sitting between them. The length of the CDR3 is 15 residues. Germline V gene sequence: CDR1 SNHLY, CDR2 FYNNEI. CDR3 loop: CASSEQGVNTGELFF. CDR3 DNA: TGTGCCAGCAGTGAACAGGGTGTGAACACCGGGGAGCTGTTTTTT.

The genes are TRBV19 and TRBJ2-7, with D tentatively TRBD1 (6 bases). The CDR3 sequence is 19 residues long. Trimming left V 5 bases short and J 2 bases short, with 28 bases between. Germline V gives CDR1 LNHDA, CDR2 SQIVND (reference sequence). The CDR3 coding sequence is TGTGCCAGTAGTGTCACAGGGAATCGAGGCGGCGGATTTCCCTACGAGCAGTACTTC. Protein sequence: CASSVTGNRGGGFPYEQYF. Full variable domain (missing parts from reference TRBV19 and TRBJ2-7): DGGITQSPKYLFRKEGQNVTLSCEQNLNHDAMYWYRQDPGQGLRLIYYSQIVNDFQKGDIAEGYSVSREKKESFPLTVTSAQKNPTAFYLCASSVTGNRGGGFPYEQYFGPGTRLTVT.

The chain links TRBV19 to TRBJ1-5, with D perhaps TRBD1 (5 bases). The CDR3 consists of 14 residues. Looked up from germline, CDR1 is LNHDA and CDR2 is SQIVND (reference sequence). V was clipped by 7 bases and J by 4 bases, with 14 bases between them. As DNA, the CDR3 is TGTGCCAGTAAGCCCCAGGGATGGAATCAGCCCCAGCATTTT. It codes for CASKPQGWNQPQHF.

The chain is built from TRBV5-1 and TRBJ2-7; 7 bases match TRBD1. CDR1 is SGHRS and CDR2 is YFSETQ in the germline V gene. With 2 bases clipped from V and 5 bases from J, the junction kept 1 base outside the gene matches. The CDR3 covers 12 residues. Here the CDR3 reads CASSFGQDEQYF. In DNA form, the CDR3 reads TGCGCCAGCAGCTTCGGACAGGACGAGCAGTACTTC.

The V and J genes are TRBV2 and TRBJ1-5; TRBD1 aligns across 10 bases. Looked up from germline, CDR1 is SNHLY and CDR2 is FYNNEI. The CDR3 has 14 amino acids. Losses at the gene ends were 6 bases for V and 3 bases for J; bases not matched to a gene: 2. The CDR3 nucleotides are TGTGCCAGCAGGGACAGGGGGACCAATCAGCCCCAGCATTTT. Protein sequence: CASRDRGTNQPQHF. The full variable domain, completed using reference TRBV2 and TRBJ1-5, is EPEVTQTPSHQVTQMGQEVILRCVPISNHLYFYWYRQILGQKVEFLVSFYNNEISEKSEIFDDQFSVERPDGSNFTLKIRSTKLEDSAMYFCASRDRGTNQPQHFGDGTRLSIL.

The rearrangement joins TRBV21-1 to TRBJ2-2; TRBD2 reflects the table's D call only, with no check against the DNA. TRBV21-1 is a documented pseudogene. This CDR3 contains 15 residues. The CDR3 spells CASRKRGGKTGELFF. The CDR3 DNA follows: TGTGCCAGCAGGAAAAGGGGGGGAAAAACCGGGGAGCTGTTTTTT.

This chain links TRBV2 with TRBJ1-4; 7 bases are a match to TRBD1. The CDR3 totals 15 residues. Trimming removed 6 bases from V and 5 bases from J; junction bases left unmatched: 9. Germline V gene sequence: CDR1 SNHLY, CDR2 FYNNEI. CDR3 residues: CASRWGTVPNEKLFF. DNA of the CDR3: TGTGCCAGCAGATGGGGGACAGTCCCGAATGAAAAACTGTTTTTT.

The rearrangement joins TRBV6-2 or TRBV6-3 to TRBJ1-1, with 7 bases matching TRBD1. The ends lost 5 bases at V and 2 bases at J; junction bases unmatched: 8. Germline values: CDR1 MNHEY, CDR2 SVGEGT. The CDR3 has 15 amino acids. The CDR3 reads CASSQVGTANTEAFF. CDR3 nucleotide sequence: TGTGCCAGCAGTCAAGTCGGGACAGCCAACACTGAAGCTTTCTTT.

The V call is TRBV25-1, the J call TRBJ2-7; 9 bases align to TRBD1. The V gene end was trimmed by 7 bases and the J gene end by 1 base; junction bases not matched to a gene: 5. CDR1 is MGHDK, CDR2 SYGVNS, per germline. CDR3 size: 14 residues. CDR3 residues: CASTPGQGSYEQYF. CDR3 DNA sequence: TGTGCCAGCACTCCGGGACAGGGATCCTACGAGCAGTACTTC.

The chain has TRBV12-3 or TRBV12-4 and TRBJ2-5; no clear D. The CDR3 spans 12 residues. Deletions cut 7 bases from V and 5 bases from J, with 11 bases between. The CDR3 region has the DNA TGTGCCAGCACCAGTTACGGGGAGACCCAGTACTTC. The encoded protein is CASTSYGETQYF.

The CDR3 nucleotides are TGTGCCAGCAGCTTGGACTACTCATCCTACGAGCAGTACTTC. Residues: CASSLDYSSYEQYF. The chain carries TRBV5-4 and TRBJ2-7; no reliable D call. The germline V and J ends were trimmed by 0 bases and 1 base, with 8 bases remaining between them. Germline loops: CDR1 SGHNT, CDR2 YYREEE (reference sequence). CDR3 size: 14 residues.

The V call is TRBV5-5, the J call TRBJ1-3, with D possibly TRBD1 on 6 matching bases. V was cut by 10 bases and J by 0 bases, with 14 bases left in between. The CDR3 is 14 residues long. CDR1 and CDR2 (germline): SGHKS, YYEKEE (reference sequence). The CDR3 reads CAFHRAVSGNTIYF. In nucleotides, the CDR3 is TGTGCCTTCCACAGGGCAGTCTCTGGAAACACCATATATTTT.

The chain has TRBV28 and TRBJ1-1; a weak D match, TRBD1 (5 bases). Between the trimmed V and J ends, which lost 6 bases and 2 bases, there was a span of 13 bases. The CDR3 totals 14 residues. The V gene's germline CDR1 is MDHEN and CDR2 SYDVKM. The DNA for the CDR3 is TGTGCCAGCAGCCCAGGGTTGCCCAACACTGAAGCTTTCTTT. Encoded protein: CASSPGLPNTEAFF.

This chain's CDR3 is CASSLDNEQFF. CDR3 in DNA: TGTGCCAGCAGCCTTGACAATGAGCAGTTCTTC. The chain employs TRBV11-3 and TRBJ2-1; unclear D gene. The CDR3 has 11 residues. Trimming took off 5 bases at V and 5 bases at J, with 4 bases between the two ends. CDR1 and CDR2 (germline): SGHNT, YENEEA.

The genes are TRBV30 and TRBJ2-1; 7 bases line up with TRBD2. The V gene's germline CDR1 is GTSNPN and CDR2 SVGIG (reference sequence). This CDR3 has 13 amino acids. Trimming at V came to 6 bases and at J to 3 bases, leaving 5 bases not matched to a gene. The CDR3 protein is CACTSVLYNEQFF. The CDR3 nucleotides read TGTGCCTGTACTAGCGTCCTCTACAATGAGCAGTTCTTC.

The chain employs TRBV10-3 and TRBJ2-2; D uncertain. V lost 6 bases, J lost 0 bases, and 5 bases lay in between. The CDR3 covers 13 residues. The V gene's germline CDR1 is ENHRY and CDR2 SYGVKD. Here the CDR3 DNA reads TGTGCCATCAGACAAGCGAACACCGGGGAGCTGTTTTTT. This codes for CAIRQANTGELFF.

About this clone: At the DNA level, this CDR3 is encoded by other sequences in the same sample as well. The CDR3: CSATGFYGYTF. Here the CDR3 DNA reads TGCAGTGCTACAGGGTTCTATGGCTACACCTTC. The chain links TRBV20-1 to TRBJ1-2, with D possibly matching TRBD1 (5 bases). CDR1 DFQATT and CDR2 SNEGSKA come from the germline V gene (reference sequence). The CDR3 spans 11 residues. Trimming left V 4 bases short and J 4 bases short, with 7 bases between.

The J gene is TRBJ1-1, the V gene TRBV29-1; D remains unclear. The CDR3 is made up of 14 amino acids. The germline V gene has CDR1 SQVTM and CDR2 ANQGSEA. Trimming took 0 bases from V and 4 from J, leaving 12 bases between them. The CDR3, as DNA: TGCAGCGTTGAAGAAGGCGATACGGGCACTGAAGCTTTCTTT. It is translated as CSVEEGDTGTEAFF.

V gene TRBV29-1 combines with J gene TRBJ1-2; D possibly corresponds to TRBD1 (5 bases). From germline, CDR1 is SQVTM and CDR2 ANQGSEA. This CDR3 has 13 residues. V lost 4 bases and J 4 bases, leaving 13 bases between the germline ends. The CDR3 DNA sequence: TGCAGCGTTGGGACGACAGCCCTCTATGGCTACACCTTC. The encoded protein is CSVGTTALYGYTF.

The gene calls are TRBV3-1 (or the pseudogene TRBV3-2) and TRBJ1-6; possibly TRBD1 for D (6 bases). Trimming pared 2 bases from V and 6 bases from J, leaving 8 bases between. CDR3 length: 14 amino acids. Germline CDR1 and CDR2: LGHDT and YNNKEL (reference sequence). This CDR3 is CASSQQGINSPLHF. In DNA, the CDR3 is TGTGCCAGCAGCCAACAGGGGATTAATTCACCCCTCCACTTT.

The V call is TRBV10-3, the J call TRBJ1-1, with 8 nucleotides matching TRBD1. With V trimmed by 8 bases and J by 7 bases, 12 bases remained unmatched. Germline V gives CDR1 ENHRY, CDR2 SYGVKD. This CDR3 has 14 residues. CDR3 DNA sequence: TGTGCCATCGGATCCGGGACAGGTCGTCTTGAAGCTTTCTTT. Amino acid sequence: CAIGSGTGRLEAFF.

The V call is TRBV12-5, the J call TRBJ2-3; 7 nucleotides match TRBD2. The CDR3 has 18 amino acids. Germline CDR1 is LGHNT and CDR2 is FRNRAP. J was trimmed by 3 bases and V by 4 bases; bases with no gene match: 16. This CDR3 reads CASGSPARGGGPTDTQYF. CDR3 nucleotides: TGTGCTAGTGGTTCCCCGGCCCGGGGCGGGGGTCCTACAGATACGCAGTATTTT.

Here the CDR3 DNA reads TGTGCCAGCAGCATGGGACACCAGAGCTCTGGAAACACCATATATTTT. It translates to CASSMGHQSSGNTIYF. The genes are TRBV5-4 and TRBJ1-3, with a possible D match to TRBD1 (6 bases). The ends were cut back, 4 bases at V and 0 bases at J, with 14 bases in the middle. The germline V gene encodes CDR1 SGHNT and CDR2 YYREEE (reference sequence). The CDR3 covers 16 residues.